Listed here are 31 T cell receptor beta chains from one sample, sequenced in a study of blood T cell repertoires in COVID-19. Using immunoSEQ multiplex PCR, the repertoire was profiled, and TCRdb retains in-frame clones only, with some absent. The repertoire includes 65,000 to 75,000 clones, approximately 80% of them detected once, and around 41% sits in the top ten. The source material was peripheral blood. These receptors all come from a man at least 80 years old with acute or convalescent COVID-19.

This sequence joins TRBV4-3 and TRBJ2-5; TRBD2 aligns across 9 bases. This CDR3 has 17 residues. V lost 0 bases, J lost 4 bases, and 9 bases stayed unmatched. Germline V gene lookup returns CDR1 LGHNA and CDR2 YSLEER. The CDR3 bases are TGCGCCAGCAGCCAAGAGGCCAGCGGGAGGTTGGGAGAGACCCAGTACTTC. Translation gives CASSQEASGRLGETQYF.

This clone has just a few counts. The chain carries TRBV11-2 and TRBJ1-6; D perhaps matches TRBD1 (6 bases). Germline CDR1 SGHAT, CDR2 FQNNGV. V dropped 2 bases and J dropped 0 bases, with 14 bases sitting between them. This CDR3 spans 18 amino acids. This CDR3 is CASSLRGGHSSYNSPLHF. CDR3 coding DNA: TGTGCCAGCAGCTTAAGAGGGGGACATAGCTCCTATAATTCACCCCTCCACTTT.

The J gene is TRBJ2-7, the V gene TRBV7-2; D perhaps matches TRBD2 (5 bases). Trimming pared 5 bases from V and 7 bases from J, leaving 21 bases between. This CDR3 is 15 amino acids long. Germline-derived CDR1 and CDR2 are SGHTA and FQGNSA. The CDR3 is CASSITPLAGWEQYF. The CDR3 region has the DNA TGTGCCAGCAGCATAACCCCCTTGGCGGGCTGGGAGCAGTACTTC.

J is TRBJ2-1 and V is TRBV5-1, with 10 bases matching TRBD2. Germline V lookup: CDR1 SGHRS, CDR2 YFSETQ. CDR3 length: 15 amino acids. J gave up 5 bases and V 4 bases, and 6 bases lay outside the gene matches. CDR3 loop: CASSAPGLADNEQFF. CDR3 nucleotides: TGCGCCAGCAGCGCTCCTGGACTAGCGGACAATGAGCAGTTCTTC.

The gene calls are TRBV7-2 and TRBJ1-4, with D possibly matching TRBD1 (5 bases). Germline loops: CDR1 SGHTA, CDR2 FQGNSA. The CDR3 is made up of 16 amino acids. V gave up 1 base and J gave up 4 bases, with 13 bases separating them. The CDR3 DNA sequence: TGTGCCAGCAGCTTAGGGGGTCAGGGCTTTAATGAAAAACTGTTTTTT. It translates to CASSLGGQGFNEKLFF.

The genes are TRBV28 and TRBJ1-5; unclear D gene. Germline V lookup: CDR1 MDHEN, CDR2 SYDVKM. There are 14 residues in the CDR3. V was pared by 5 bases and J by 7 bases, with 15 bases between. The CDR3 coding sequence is TGTGCCAGCAGTGGGCAATTCCCCCAGCAGCCCCAGCATTTT. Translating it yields CASSGQFPQQPQHF.

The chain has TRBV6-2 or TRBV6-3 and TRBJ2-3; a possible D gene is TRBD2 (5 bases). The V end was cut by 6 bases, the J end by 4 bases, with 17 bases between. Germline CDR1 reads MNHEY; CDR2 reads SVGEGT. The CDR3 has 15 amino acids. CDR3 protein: CASSTDFLRADTQYF. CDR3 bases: TGTGCCAGCAGCACGGACTTCCTGAGGGCAGATACGCAGTATTTT.

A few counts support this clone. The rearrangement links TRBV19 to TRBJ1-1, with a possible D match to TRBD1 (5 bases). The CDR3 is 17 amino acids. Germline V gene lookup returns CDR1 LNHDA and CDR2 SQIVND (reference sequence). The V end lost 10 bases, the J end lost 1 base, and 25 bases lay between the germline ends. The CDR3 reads CAIFIPGGGLGNTEAFF. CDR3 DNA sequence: TGTGCCATTTTTATCCCGGGGGGGGGACTCGGGAACACTGAAGCTTTCTTT. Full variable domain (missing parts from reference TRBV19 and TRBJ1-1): DGGITQSPKYLFRKEGQNVTLSCEQNLNHDAMYWYRQDPGQGLRLIYYSQIVNDFQKGDIAEGYSVSREKKESFPLTVTSAQKNPTAFYLCAIFIPGGGLGNTEAFFGQGTRLTVV.

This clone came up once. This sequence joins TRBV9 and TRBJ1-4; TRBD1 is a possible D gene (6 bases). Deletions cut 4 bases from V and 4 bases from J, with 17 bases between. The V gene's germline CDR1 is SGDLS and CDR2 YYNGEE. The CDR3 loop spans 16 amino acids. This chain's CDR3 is CASSPRPQGVNEKLFF. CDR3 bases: TGTGCCAGCAGCCCCAGGCCACAGGGCGTTAATGAAAAACTGTTTTTT.

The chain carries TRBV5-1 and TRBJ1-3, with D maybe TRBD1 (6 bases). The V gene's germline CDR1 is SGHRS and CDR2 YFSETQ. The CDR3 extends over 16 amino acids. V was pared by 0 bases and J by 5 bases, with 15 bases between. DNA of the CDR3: TGCGCCAGCAGCTTGGGGACCGGGACACGGAGAAACACCATATATTTT. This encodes CASSLGTGTRRNTIYF.

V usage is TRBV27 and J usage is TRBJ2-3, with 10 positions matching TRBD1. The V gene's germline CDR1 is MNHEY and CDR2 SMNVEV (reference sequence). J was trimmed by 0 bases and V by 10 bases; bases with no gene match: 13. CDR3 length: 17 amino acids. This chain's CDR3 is CATRGDRGLLSTDTQYF. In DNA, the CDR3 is TGTGCCACCAGGGGGGACAGGGGACTCCTGAGCACAGATACGCAGTATTTT.

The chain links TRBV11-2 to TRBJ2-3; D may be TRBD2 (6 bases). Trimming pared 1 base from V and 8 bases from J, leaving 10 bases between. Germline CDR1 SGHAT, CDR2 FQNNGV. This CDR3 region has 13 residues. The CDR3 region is CASSLGGVLTQYF. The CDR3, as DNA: TGTGCCAGCAGCTTAGGCGGGGTGCTTACGCAGTATTTT.

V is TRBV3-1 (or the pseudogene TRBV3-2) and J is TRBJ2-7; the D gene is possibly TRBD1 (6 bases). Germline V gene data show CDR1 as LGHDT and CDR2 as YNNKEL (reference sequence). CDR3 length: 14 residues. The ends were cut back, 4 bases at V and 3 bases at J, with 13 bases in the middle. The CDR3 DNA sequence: TGTGCCAGCAGCCCCAACCGGGACAACTACGAGCAGTACTTC. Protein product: CASSPNRDNYEQYF.

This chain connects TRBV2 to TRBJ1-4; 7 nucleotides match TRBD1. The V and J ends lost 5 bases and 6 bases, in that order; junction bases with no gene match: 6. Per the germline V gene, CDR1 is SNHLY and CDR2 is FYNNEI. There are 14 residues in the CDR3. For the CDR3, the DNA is TGTGCCAGCAGTCCAGCCGGGACAGATGAAAAACTGTTTTTT. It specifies CASSPAGTDEKLFF.

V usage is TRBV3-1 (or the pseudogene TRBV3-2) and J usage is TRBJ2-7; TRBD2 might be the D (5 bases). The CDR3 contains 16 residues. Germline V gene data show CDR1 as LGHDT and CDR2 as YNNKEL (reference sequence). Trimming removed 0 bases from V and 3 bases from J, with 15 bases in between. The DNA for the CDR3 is TGTGCCAGCAGCCAAGATCGCGGGCCTCCTCTCTACGAGCAGTACTTC. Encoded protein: CASSQDRGPPLYEQYF.

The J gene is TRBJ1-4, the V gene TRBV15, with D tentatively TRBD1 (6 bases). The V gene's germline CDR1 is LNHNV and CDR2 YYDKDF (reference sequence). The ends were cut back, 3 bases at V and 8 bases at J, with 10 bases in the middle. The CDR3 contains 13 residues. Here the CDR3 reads CATSSGQGEKLFF. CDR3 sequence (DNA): TGTGCCACCAGCAGCGGGCAGGGGGAAAAACTGTTTTTT.

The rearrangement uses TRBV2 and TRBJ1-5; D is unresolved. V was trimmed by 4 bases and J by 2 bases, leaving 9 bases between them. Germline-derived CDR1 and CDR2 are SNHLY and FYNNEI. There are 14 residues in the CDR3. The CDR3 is CASSVRGGNQPQHF. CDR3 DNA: TGTGCCAGCAGTGTTCGGGGAGGCAATCAGCCCCAGCATTTT.

The CDR3 DNA reads as TGTGCCAGCAGCTTATTTGGGTTAGACAGGGAGACTGAAGCTTTCTTT. Protein: CASSLFGLDRETEAFF. The chain is built from TRBV11-2 and TRBJ1-1, with TRBD1 matching 7 bases. The CDR3 loop spans 16 amino acids. Per germline, CDR1 SGHAT and CDR2 FQNNGV. V lost 2 bases to trimming and J lost 5 bases; unmatched junction nucleotides: 11.

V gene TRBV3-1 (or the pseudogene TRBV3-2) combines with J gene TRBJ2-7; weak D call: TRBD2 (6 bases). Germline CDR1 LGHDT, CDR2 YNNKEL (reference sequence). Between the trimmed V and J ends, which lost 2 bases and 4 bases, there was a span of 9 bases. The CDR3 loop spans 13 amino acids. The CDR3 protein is CASSQLSGYEQYF. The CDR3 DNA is TGTGCCAGCAGCCAATTAAGCGGGTACGAGCAGTACTTC.

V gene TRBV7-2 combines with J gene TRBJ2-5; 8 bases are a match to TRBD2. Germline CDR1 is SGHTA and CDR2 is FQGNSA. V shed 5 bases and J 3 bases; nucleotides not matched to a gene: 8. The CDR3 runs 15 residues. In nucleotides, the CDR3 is TGTGCCAGCAGCGCCACTAGCGGAGATAAAGAGACCCAGTACTTC. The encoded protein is CASSATSGDKETQYF.

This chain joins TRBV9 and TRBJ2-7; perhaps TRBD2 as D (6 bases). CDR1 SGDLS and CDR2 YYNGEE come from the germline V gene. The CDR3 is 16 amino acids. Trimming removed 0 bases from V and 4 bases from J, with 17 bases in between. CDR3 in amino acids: CASSVDAQAGIYEQYF. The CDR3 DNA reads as TGTGCCAGCAGCGTAGACGCTCAGGCGGGGATTTACGAGCAGTACTTC.

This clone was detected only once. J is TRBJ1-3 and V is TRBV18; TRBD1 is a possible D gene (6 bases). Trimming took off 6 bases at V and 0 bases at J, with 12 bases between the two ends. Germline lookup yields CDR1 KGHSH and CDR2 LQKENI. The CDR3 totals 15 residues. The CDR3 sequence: CASSLGQRSGNTIYF. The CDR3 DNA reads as TGTGCCAGCTCCCTCGGACAGCGCTCTGGAAACACCATATATTTT.

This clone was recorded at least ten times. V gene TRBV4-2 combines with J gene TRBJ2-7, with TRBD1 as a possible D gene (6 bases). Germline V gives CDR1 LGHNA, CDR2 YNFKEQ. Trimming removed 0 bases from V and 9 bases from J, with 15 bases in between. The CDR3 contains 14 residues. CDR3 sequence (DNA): TGTGCCAGCAGCCAAGATCGGAACAGGGCTCCGCAGTACTTC. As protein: CASSQDRNRAPQYF.

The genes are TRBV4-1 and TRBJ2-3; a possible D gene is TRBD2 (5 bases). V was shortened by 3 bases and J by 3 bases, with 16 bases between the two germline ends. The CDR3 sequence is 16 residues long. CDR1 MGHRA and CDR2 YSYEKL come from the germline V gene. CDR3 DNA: TGCGCCAGCAGCCAGGAAGCGGATCTCCCAACAGATACGCAGTATTTT. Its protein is CASSQEADLPTDTQYF.

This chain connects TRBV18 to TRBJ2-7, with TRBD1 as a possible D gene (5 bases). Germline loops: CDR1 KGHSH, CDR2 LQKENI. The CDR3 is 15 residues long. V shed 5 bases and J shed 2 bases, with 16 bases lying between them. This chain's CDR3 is CASSSTDSRAYEQYF. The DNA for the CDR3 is TGTGCCAGCTCATCTACAGACTCCAGGGCCTACGAGCAGTACTTC.

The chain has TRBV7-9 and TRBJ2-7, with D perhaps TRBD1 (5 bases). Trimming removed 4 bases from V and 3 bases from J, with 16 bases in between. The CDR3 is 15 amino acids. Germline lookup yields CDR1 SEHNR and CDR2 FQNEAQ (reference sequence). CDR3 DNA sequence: TGTGCCAGCAGCTCCCTCAGGGCTGGGGTCTACGAGCAGTACTTC. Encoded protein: CASSSLRAGVYEQYF.

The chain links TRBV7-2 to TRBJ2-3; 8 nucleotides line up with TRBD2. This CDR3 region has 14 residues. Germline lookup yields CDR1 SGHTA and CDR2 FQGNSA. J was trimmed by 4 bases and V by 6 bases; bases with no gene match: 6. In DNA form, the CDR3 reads TGTGCCAGCAGGTCGGGACTAGACGCAGATACGCAGTATTTT. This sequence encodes CASRSGLDADTQYF.

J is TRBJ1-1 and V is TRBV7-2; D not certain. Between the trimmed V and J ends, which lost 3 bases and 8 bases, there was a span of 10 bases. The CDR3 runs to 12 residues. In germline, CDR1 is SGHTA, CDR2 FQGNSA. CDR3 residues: CASSFFEGEAFF. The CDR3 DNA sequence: TGTGCCAGCAGCTTCTTCGAGGGAGAAGCTTTCTTT.

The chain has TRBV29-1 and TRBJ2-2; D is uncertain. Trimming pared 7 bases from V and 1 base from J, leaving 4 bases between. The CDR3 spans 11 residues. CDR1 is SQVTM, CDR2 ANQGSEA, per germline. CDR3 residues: CSGVNTGELFF. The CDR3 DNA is TGCAGCGGCGTGAACACCGGGGAGCTGTTTTTT.

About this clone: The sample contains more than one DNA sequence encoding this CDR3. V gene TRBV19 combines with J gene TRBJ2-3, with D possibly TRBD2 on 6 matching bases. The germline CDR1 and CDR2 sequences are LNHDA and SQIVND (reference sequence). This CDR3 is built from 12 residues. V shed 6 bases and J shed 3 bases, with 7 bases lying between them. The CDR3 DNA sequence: TGTGCCAGTAGCGGGAGTACAGATACGCAGTATTTT. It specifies CASSGSTDTQYF.

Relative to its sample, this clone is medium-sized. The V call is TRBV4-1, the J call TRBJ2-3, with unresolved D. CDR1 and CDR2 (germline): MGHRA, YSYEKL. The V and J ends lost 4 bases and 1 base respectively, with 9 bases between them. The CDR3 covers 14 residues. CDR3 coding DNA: TGCGCCAGCAGCCGACGAGAGGGCACAGATACGCAGTATTTT. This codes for CASSRREGTDTQYF.